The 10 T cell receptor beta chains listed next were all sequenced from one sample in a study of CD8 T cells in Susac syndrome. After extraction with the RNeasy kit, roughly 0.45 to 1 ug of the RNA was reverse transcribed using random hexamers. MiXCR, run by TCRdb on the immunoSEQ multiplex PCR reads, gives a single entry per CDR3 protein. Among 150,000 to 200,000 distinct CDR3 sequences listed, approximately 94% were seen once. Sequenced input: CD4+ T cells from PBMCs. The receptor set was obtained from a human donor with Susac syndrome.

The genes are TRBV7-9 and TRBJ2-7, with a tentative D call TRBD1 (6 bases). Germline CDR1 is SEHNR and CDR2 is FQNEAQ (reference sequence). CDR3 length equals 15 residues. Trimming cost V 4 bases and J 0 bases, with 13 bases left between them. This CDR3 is CASSSPETGSYEQYF. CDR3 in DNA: TGTGCCAGCAGCTCCCCTGAGACAGGCTCCTACGAGCAGTACTTC.

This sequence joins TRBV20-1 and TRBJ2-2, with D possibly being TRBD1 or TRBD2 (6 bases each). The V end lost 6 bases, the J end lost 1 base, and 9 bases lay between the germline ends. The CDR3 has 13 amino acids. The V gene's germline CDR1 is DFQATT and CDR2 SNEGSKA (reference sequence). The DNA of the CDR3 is TGCAGTGCCGGGGGACAGAACACCGGGGAGCTGTTTTTT. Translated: CSAGGQNTGELFF.

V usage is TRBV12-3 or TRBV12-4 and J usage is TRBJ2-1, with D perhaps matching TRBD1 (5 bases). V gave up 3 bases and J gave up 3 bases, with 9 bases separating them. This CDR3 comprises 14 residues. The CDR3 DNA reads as TGTGCCAGCAGTTTGCAGGGAAACTACAATGAGCAGTTCTTC. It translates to CASSLQGNYNEQFF.

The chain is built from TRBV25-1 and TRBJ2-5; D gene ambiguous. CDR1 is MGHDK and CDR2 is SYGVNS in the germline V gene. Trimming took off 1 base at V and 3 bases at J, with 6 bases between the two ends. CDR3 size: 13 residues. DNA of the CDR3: TGTGCCAGCAGTGAATGGAAAGAAGAGACCCAGTACTTC. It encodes CASSEWKEETQYF.

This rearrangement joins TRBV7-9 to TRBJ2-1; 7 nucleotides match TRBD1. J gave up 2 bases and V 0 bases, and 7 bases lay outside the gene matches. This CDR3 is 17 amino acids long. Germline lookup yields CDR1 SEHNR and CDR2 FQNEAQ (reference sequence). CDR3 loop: CASSLARRGTAYNEQFF. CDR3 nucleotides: TGTGCCAGCAGCTTAGCGAGGAGAGGGACAGCCTACAATGAGCAGTTCTTC.

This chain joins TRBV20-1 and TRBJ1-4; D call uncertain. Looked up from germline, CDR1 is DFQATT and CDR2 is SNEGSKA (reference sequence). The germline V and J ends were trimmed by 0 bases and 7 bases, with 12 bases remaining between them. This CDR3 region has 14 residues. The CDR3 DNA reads TGCAGTGCTAGAGATGCACTAAAGGGTGAAAAACTGTTTTTT. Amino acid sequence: CSARDALKGEKLFF.

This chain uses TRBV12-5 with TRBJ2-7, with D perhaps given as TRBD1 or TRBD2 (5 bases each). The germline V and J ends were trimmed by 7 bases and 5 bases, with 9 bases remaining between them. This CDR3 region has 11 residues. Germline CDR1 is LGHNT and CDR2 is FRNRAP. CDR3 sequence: CASARDHEQYF. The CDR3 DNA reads TGTGCTAGTGCTCGGGACCACGAGCAGTACTTC.

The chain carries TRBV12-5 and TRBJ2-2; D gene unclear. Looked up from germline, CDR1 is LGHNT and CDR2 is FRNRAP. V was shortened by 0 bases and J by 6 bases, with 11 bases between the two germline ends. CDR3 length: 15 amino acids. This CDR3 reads CASGLVRYAAGELFF. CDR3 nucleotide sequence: TGTGCTAGTGGTTTGGTACGATATGCGGCCGGGGAGCTGTTTTTT.

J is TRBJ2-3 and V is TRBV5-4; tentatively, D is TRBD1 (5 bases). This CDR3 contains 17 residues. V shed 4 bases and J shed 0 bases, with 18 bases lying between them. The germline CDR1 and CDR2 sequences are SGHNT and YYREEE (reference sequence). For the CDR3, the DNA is TGTGCCAGCAGCCCGAACGTAGGGGCCCCTAGCACAGATACGCAGTATTTT. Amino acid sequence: CASSPNVGAPSTDTQYF.

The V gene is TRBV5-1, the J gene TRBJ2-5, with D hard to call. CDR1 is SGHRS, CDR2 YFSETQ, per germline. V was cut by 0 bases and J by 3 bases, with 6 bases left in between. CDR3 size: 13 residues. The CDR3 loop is CASSLAYEETQYF. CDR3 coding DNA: TGCGCCAGCAGCTTGGCCTACGAAGAGACCCAGTACTTC.